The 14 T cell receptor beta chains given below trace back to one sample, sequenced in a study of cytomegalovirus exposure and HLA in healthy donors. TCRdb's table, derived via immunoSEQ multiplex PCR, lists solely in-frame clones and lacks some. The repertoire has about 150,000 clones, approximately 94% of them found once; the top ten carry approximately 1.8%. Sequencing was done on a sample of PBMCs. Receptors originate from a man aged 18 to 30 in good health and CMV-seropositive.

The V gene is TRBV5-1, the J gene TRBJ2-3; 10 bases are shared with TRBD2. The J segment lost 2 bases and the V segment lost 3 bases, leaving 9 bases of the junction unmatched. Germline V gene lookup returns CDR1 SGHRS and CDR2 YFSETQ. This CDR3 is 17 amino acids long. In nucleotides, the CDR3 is TGCGCCAGCAGCTCGGGATTACTAGCGGGGCCCACAGATACGCAGTATTTT. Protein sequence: CASSSGLLAGPTDTQYF.

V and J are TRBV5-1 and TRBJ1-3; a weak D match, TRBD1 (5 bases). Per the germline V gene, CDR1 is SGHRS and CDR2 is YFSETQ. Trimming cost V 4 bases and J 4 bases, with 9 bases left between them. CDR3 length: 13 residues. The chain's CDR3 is CASSQTEGNTIYF. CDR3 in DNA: TGCGCCAGCAGCCAGACAGAGGGAAACACCATATATTTT.

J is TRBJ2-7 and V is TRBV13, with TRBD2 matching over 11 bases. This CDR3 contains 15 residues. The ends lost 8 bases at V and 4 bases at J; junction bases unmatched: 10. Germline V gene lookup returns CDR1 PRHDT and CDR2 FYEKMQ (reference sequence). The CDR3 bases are TGTGCCAGCGGGATAGCGGGAGGGCCGGGATACGAGCAGTACTTC. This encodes CASGIAGGPGYEQYF. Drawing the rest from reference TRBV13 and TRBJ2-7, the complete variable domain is AAGVIQSPRHLIKEKRETATLKCYPIPRHDTVYWYQQGPGQDPQFLISFYEKMQSDKGSIPDRFSAQQFSDYHSELNMSSLELGDSALYFCASGIAGGPGYEQYFGPGTRLTVT.

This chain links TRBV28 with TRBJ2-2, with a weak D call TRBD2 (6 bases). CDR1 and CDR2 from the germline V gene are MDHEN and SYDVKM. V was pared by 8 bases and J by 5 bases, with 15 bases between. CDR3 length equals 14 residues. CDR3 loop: CASQTSGSTGELFF. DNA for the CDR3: TGTGCCAGCCAAACGTCCGGGAGTACCGGGGAGCTGTTTTTT.

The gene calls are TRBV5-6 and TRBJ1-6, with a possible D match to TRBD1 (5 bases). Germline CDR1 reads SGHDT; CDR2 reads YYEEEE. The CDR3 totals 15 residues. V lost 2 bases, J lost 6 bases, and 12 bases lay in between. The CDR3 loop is CASSLVGGANSPLHF. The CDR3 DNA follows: TGTGCCAGCAGCTTAGTTGGCGGGGCTAATTCACCCCTCCACTTT. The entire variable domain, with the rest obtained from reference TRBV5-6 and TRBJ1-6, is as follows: DAGVTQSPTHLIKTRGQQVTLRCSPKSGHDTVSWYQQALGQGPQFIFQYYEEEERQRGNFPDRFSGHQFPNYSSELNVNALLLGDSALYLCASSLVGGANSPLHFGNGTRLTVT.

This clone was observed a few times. The CDR3 sequence: CASSPSRGEQFF. CDR3 bases: TGTGCCAGCAGCCCCTCCCGGGGTGAGCAGTTCTTC. This chain uses TRBV7-8 with TRBJ2-1; weak D call: TRBD2 (5 bases). The germline V gene encodes CDR1 SGHVS and CDR2 FQNEAQ. CDR3 length: 12 residues. Deletions cut 5 bases from V and 9 bases from J, with 11 bases between.

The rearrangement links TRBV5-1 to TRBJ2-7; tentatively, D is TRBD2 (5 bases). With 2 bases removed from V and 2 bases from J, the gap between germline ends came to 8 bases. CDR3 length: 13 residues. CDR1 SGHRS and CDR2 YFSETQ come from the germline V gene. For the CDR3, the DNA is TGCGCCAGCAGCTTCCAGAGGGCCTACGAGCAGTACTTC. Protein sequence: CASSFQRAYEQYF.

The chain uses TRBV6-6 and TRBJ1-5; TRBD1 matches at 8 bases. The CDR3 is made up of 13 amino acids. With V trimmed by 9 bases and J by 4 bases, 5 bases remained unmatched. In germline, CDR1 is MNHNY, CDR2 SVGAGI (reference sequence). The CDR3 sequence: CASGQGLNQPQHF. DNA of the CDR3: TGTGCCAGTGGACAGGGCCTAAATCAGCCCCAGCATTTT.

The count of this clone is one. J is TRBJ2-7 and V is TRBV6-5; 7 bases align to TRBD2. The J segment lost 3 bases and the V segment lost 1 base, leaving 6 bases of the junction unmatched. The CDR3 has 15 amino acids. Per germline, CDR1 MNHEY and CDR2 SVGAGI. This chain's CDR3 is CASSYWAGEGYEQYF. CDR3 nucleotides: TGTGCCAGCAGTTACTGGGCGGGAGAGGGCTACGAGCAGTACTTC.

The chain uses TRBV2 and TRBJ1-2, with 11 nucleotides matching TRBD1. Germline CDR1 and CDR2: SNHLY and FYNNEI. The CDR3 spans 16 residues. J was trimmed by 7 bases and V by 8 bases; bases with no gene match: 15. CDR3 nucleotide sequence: TGTGCCAGCCTAGGGACAGGGGGGCCCGCGAGTTCTGGCTACACCTTC. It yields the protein CASLGTGGPASSGYTF.

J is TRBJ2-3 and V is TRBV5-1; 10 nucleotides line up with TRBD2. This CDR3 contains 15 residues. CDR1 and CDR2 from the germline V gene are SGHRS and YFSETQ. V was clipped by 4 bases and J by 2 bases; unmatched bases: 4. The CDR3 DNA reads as TGCGCCAGCAGCCTAGGGACTAGCGTCACAGATACGCAGTATTTT. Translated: CASSLGTSVTDTQYF. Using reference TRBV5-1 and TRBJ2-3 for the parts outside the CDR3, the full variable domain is KAGVTQTPRYLIKTRGQQVTLSCSPISGHRSVSWYQQTPGQGLQFLFEYFSETQRNKGNFPGRFSGRQFSNSRSEMNVSTLELGDSALYLCASSLGTSVTDTQYFGPGTRLTVL.

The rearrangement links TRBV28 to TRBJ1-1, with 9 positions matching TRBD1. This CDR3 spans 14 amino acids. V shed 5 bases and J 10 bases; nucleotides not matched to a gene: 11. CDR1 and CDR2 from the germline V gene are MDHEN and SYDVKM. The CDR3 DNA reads TGTGCCAGCAGTCCCCTTCCCGGACAGGGGACAGCTTTCTTT. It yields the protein CASSPLPGQGTAFF.

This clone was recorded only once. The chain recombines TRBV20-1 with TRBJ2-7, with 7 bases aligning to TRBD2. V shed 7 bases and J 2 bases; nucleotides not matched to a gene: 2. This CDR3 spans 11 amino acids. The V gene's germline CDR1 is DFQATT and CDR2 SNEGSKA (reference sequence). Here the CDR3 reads CSGGGTYEQYF. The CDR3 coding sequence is TGCAGTGGGGGGGGTACCTACGAGCAGTACTTC.

The CDR3: CASSLTNRFQNTEAFF. The CDR3 DNA reads TGTGCCAGCAGCCTCACTAACAGGTTTCAGAACACTGAAGCTTTCTTT. This rearrangement joins TRBV13 to TRBJ1-1; D might be TRBD1 (5 bases). Trimming took off 5 bases at V and 1 base at J, with 17 bases between the two ends. The germline V gene encodes CDR1 PRHDT and CDR2 FYEKMQ (reference sequence). The CDR3 consists of 16 residues.